These 10 T cell receptor beta chains share one sample of origin, sequenced in a study of blood T cell repertoires in COVID-19. Method: immunoSEQ multiplex PCR; TCRdb's copy keeps in-frame clones and lacks some. The top ten hold 3.2% of the sample, which has roughly 64,000 clones, 85% to 90% seen once. The sample taken for sequencing was peripheral blood. The receptors were gathered from a man aged 50-59 years with active COVID-19.

The chain recombines TRBV7-2 with TRBJ2-7, with 9 bases fitting TRBD2. This CDR3 has 15 amino acids. Trimming removed 5 bases from V and 1 base from J; junction bases left unmatched: 6. Germline CDR1 SGHTA, CDR2 FQGNSA. CDR3 in amino acids: CASSDSGSASYEQYF. The CDR3 DNA is TGTGCCAGCAGCGATAGCGGGAGTGCATCCTACGAGCAGTACTTC.

This clone was recorded only once. The genes are TRBV7-2 and TRBJ2-7; 10 bases line up with TRBD2. Trimming removed 5 bases from V and 3 bases from J; junction bases left unmatched: 10. The CDR3 extends over 16 amino acids. From germline, CDR1 is SGHTA and CDR2 FQGNSA. This chain's CDR3 is CASSQGLAGEGYEQYF. The CDR3 nucleotides are TGTGCCAGCAGCCAGGGCCTAGCGGGAGAAGGCTACGAGCAGTACTTC.

This clone was seen a single time. The chain combines TRBV5-4 with TRBJ2-3; D is unclear. The V and J ends lost 0 bases and 5 bases respectively, with 4 bases between them. Germline V lookup: CDR1 SGHNT, CDR2 YYREEE (reference sequence). CDR3 length: 12 amino acids. The DNA for the CDR3 is TGTGCCAGCAGCTTGGCGGGAGATACGCAGTATTTT. It yields the protein CASSLAGDTQYF.

The chain couples TRBV7-2 to TRBJ2-3, with TRBD2 matching 8 bases. Per the germline V gene, CDR1 is SGHTA and CDR2 is FQGNSA. J gave up 2 bases and V 6 bases, and 7 bases lay outside the gene matches. CDR3 length: 15 residues. CDR3 sequence reads: CASSGVAGLTDTQYF. The CDR3 DNA follows: TGTGCCAGCAGTGGGGTAGCGGGGCTCACAGATACGCAGTATTTT.

This chain links TRBV14 with TRBJ2-2; TRBD1 matches 7 bases. Germline loops: CDR1 SGHDN, CDR2 FVKESK. Trimming took 6 bases from V and 7 from J; bases not matched to a gene: 11. The CDR3 is 15 amino acids. CDR3 coding DNA: TGTGCCAGCAGGATGACAGGGTCGGGCGGCGGGGAGCTGTTTTTT. Translated: CASRMTGSGGGELFF. The full variable domain, rest sourced from reference TRBV14 and TRBJ2-2, is EAGVTQFPSHSVIEKGQTVTLRCDPISGHDNLYWYRRVMGKEIKFLLHFVKESKQDESGMPNNRFLAERTGGTYSTLKVQPAELEDSGVYFCASRMTGSGGGELFFGEGSRLTVL.

V and J are TRBV5-1 and TRBJ2-1; weak D call: TRBD2 (6 bases). Germline lookup yields CDR1 SGHRS and CDR2 YFSETQ. This CDR3 is built from 16 residues. Trimming removed 4 bases from V and 4 bases from J, with 18 bases in between. CDR3 bases: TGCGCCAGCAGCATCGGGGCCGGGACTCAGTACAATGAGCAGTTCTTC. It yields the protein CASSIGAGTQYNEQFF.

This clone was seen just once. The chain employs TRBV4-2 and TRBJ2-1; D possibly corresponds to TRBD2 (6 bases). The CDR3 contains 16 residues. V gave up 4 bases and J gave up 10 bases, with 23 bases separating them. Germline values: CDR1 LGHNA, CDR2 YNFKEQ. In nucleotides, the CDR3 is TGTGCCAGCAGCCCGTCGTTGGGGGGAGAAGTCGGAGAGCAGTTCTTC. Translating gives CASSPSLGGEVGEQFF.

The rearrangement joins TRBV7-9 to TRBJ1-2; 8 nucleotides match TRBD1. The CDR3 sequence is 15 residues long. Germline V gene lookup returns CDR1 SEHNR and CDR2 FQNEAQ (reference sequence). V shed 3 bases and J 4 bases; nucleotides not matched to a gene: 7. CDR3 in amino acids: CASSFLDRASYGYTF. For the CDR3, the DNA is TGTGCCAGCAGCTTTTTGGACAGGGCCTCCTATGGCTACACCTTC.

The rearrangement uses TRBV6-1 and TRBJ1-5; tentatively, D is TRBD1 (5 bases). CDR1 is MNHNS, CDR2 SASEGT, per germline. The CDR3 is 16 amino acids. The V gene lost 1 base and the J gene lost 3 bases, with 13 bases spanning the gap. The CDR3 region is CASSEVQGRNNQPQHF. CDR3 bases: TGTGCCAGCAGTGAAGTGCAGGGTAGGAACAATCAGCCCCAGCATTTT.

The chain employs TRBV6-5 and TRBJ1-5, with TRBD1 as a possible D gene (6 bases). The CDR3 consists of 15 residues. The V end was cut by 6 bases, the J end by 9 bases, with 21 bases between. The V gene's germline CDR1 is MNHEY and CDR2 SVGAGI. The CDR3 loop is CASRAGGTQVWPQHF. In DNA form, the CDR3 reads TGTGCCAGCAGGGCGGGGGGGACACAGGTTTGGCCCCAGCATTTT.